This T cell receptor (beta chain) was captured in a study of blood T cell repertoires in COVID-19 (TCRdb year 2020). Regarding the study in general: Collaborator samples came from the United States, Italy and Spain and covered acute and convalescent phases of COVID-19. The material from the prospective study consisted of cDNA or gDNA derived from T cells, B-cell-depleted T cells, or PBMCs. Deeply sampled blood TCRbeta repertoires from subjects exposed to, actively infected with, or recovered from COVID-19 were included in the dataset. The repertoires were released in a freely available public database meant as a resource for research on the immune response to SARS-CoV-2. The samples were drawn from the first 160 participants of the ongoing ImmuneRACE study and from 1,254 subjects provided by 6 global collaborators. Sample metadata almost always included a de-identified subject ID, COVID-19 status, age in years and sex. Where available, HLA class I and class II types were obtained from metadata supplied by the sample provider rather than from assay-based typing. The paper as a whole reports these results and caveats: The quantity of clinical and demographic metadata differed by source and by participant and was supplied without curation.

Sequences SGHTA (CDR1) and FQGTGA (CDR2) are obtained from the germline V gene. Trimmed from V: 3 bases; trimmed from J: 5 bases; junction bases lacking a gene match: 9. The CDR3 measures 16 amino acids from cysteine to phenylalanine. Solely the CDR3 DNA is kept, with 48 bases framed from the first base. Whole blood was collected in K2EDTA tubes by collaborating institutions according to the institutions' own protocols. Collaborator samples were shipped for TCRbeta analysis as frozen whole blood, isolated PBMCs, or DNA extracted from either sample type. TCRbeta CDR3 regions were amplified from genomic DNA by means of the immunoSEQ Assay, a bias-controlled multiplex PCR. In the original analysis: Nucleated cell counts per sample were estimated from amplification of reference gene primers within the assay. To quantify the absolute abundance of each unique TCRbeta CDR3 rearrangement, sequence reads were collapsed and filtered. For each sample, productive Simpson clonality was calculated as the square root of Simpson's diversity index over productive rearrangements. Sourced from immuneACCESS, this table was stored by TCRdb with only in-frame sequences that have V and J called. A share of the clones is absent; for the studies checked, an unresolved V gene accounts for under half, and the remainder has no known explanation. The DNA gave D and trimming, while V, J and clone size come from that table. Present in this sample are 52,000 or so clones, about 89% of which were seen just once. Of the sample, roughly a quarter falls within the top ten clones.

Note on this clone: Its antigen is unknown. No much larger clone exists at a distance of one base, and base qualities are not known.

This receptor was taken from a human donor in a cohort sampled during active COVID-19. This sequence uses TRBV7-3 and TRBJ2-3; a stretch of 9 junction bases matches TRBD2. Sequencing was carried out using peripheral blood. CDR3 reads: CASSLGQVAGEDTQYF. DNA sequence: TGTGCCAGCAGCTTGGGTCAGGTAGCGGGGGAAGATACGCAGTATTTT.